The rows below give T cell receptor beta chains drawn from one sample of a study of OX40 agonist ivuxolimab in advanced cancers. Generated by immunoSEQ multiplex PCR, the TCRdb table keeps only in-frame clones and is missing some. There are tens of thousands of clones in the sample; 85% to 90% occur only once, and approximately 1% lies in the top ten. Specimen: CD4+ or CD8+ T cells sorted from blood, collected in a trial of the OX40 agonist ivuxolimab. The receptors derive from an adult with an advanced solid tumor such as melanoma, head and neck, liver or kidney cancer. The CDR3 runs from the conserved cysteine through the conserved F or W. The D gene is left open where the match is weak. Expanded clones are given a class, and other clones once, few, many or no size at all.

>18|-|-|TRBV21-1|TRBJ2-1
CASSSQCVVRLPPNEQFF
TGTGCCAGCAGCTCCCAGTGCGTAGTTCGGCTCCCCCCCAATGAGCAGTTCTTC
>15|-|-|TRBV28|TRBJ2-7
CASRPTQGGIYEQYF
TGTGCCAGCAGGCCAACACAGGGAGGTATATACGAGCAGTACTTC
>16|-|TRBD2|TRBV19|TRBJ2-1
CASSVGLAGLYNEQFF
TGTGCCAGTAGTGTCGGACTAGCGGGACTCTACAATGAGCAGTTCTTC
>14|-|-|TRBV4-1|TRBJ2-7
CASSRYTDSYEQYF
TGCGCCAGCAGCCGGTATACAGACTCCTACGAGCAGTACTTC
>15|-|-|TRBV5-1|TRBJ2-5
CASSLHRELQETQYF
TGCGCCAGCAGCTTGCACCGGGAGCTCCAAGAGACCCAGTACTTC
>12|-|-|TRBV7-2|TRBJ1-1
CASSPYGAEAFF
TGTGCCAGCAGCCCCTATGGCGCTGAAGCTTTCTTT
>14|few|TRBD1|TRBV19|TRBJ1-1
CASSAWDRGFEAFF
TGTGCCAGTAGTGCGTGGGACAGGGGCTTTGAAGCTTTCTTT
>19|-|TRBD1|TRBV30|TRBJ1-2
CAWKAMSRRKGQGVGGYTF
TGTGCCTGGAAGGCCATGAGTAGGAGGAAAGGACAGGGAGTAGGAGGCTACACCTTC
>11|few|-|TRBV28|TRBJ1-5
CASRVKGPQHF
TGTGCCAGCCGAGTTAAGGGGCCCCAGCATTTT
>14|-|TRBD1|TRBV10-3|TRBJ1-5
CAIKSRGDNQPQHF
TGTGCCATCAAATCCAGGGGGGACAATCAGCCCCAGCATTTT
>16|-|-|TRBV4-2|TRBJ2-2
CASSPTEGSSTGELFF
TGTGCCAGCAGCCCCACAGAAGGGTCAAGCACCGGGGAGCTGTTTTTT
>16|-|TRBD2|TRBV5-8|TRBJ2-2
CASIGGLAGVTGELFF
TGTGCCAGCATTGGGGGACTAGCGGGAGTTACCGGGGAGCTGTTTTTT
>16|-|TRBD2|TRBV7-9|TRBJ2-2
CASSLGRLAVTGELFF
TGTGCCAGCAGCTTAGGCAGACTAGCGGTCACCGGGGAGCTGTTTTTT
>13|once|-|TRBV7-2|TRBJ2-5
CASSSLGGETQYF
TGTGCCAGCAGCTCCCTTGGTGGGGAGACCCAGTACTTC
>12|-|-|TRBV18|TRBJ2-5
CASSLAQETQYF
TGTGCCAGCTCACTCGCCCAAGAGACCCAGTACTTC
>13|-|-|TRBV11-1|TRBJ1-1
CASSLGRNTEAFF
TGTGCCAGCAGCTTAGGAAGGAACACTGAAGCTTTCTTT
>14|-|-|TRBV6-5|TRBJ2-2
CASSRESNTGELFF
TGTGCCAGCAGTAGAGAATCGAACACCGGGGAGCTGTTTTTT
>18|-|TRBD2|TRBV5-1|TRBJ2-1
CASSLGRLQVSGGDEQFF
TGCGCCAGCAGCTTGGGCCGCCTACAGGTCTCCGGGGGGGACGAGCAGTTCTTC
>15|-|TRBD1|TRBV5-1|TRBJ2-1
CASSGMDRDSNEQFF
TGCGCCAGCAGCGGGATGGACAGGGACAGCAATGAGCAGTTCTTC
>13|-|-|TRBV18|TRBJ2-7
CASSTGRSYEQYF
TGTGCCAGCTCGACGGGACGTTCCTACGAGCAGTACTTC
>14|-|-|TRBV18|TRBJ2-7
CASSPGPTGVEQYF
TGTGCCAGCTCACCGGGACCCACGGGGGTCGAGCAGTACTTC
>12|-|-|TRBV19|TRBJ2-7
CASSIRGDEQYF
TGTGCCAGTAGTATTCGCGGGGACGAGCAGTACTTC
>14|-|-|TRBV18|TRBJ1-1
CASSPKGMNTEAFF
TGTGCCAGCTCACCAAAAGGGATGAACACTGAAGCTTTCTTT
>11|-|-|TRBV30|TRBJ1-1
CAWIRATEAFF
TGTGCCTGGATCAGGGCTACTGAAGCTTTCTTT
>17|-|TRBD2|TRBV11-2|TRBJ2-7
CASSLVGASGKRNEQYF
TGTGCCAGCAGCTTAGTGGGGGCTAGCGGGAAAAGGAACGAGCAGTACTTC
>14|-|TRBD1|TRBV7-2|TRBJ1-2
CASSLKGGLGGYTF
TGTGCCAGCAGCTTAAAAGGGGGCCTAGGAGGCTACACCTTC
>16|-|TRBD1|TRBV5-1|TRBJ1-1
CASSPRQGALGTEAFF
TGCGCCAGCAGCCCCCGACAGGGGGCCCTGGGGACTGAAGCTTTCTTT
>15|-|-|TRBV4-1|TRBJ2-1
CASSQEGASYNEQFF
TGCGCCAGCAGCCAAGAGGGGGCCTCTTACAATGAGCAGTTCTTC
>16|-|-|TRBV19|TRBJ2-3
CASSQTGPPSTDTQYF
TGTGCCAGTAGTCAAACGGGGCCGCCTAGCACAGATACGCAGTATTTT
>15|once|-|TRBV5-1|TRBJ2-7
CASSGGTTTLYEQYF
TGCGCCAGCAGCGGCGGGACCACAACCCTCTACGAGCAGTACTTC
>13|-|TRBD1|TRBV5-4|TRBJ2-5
CASSVTGGETQYF
TGTGCCAGCAGCGTGACAGGGGGGGAGACCCAGTACTTC
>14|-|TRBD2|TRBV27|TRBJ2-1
CASSLGLESHEQFF
TGTGCCAGCAGTTTAGGACTAGAATCCCATGAGCAGTTCTTC
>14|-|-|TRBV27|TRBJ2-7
CASSTRTDSYEQYF
TGTGCCAGCAGTACCCGGACAGATTCCTACGAGCAGTACTTC
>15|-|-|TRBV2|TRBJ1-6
CASSRRGTYNSPLHF
TGTGCCAGCAGTCGTAGGGGAACCTATAATTCACCCCTCCACTTT
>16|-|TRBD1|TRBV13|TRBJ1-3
CASSSRTGSSGNTIYF
TGTGCCAGCAGCTCCCGGACAGGGAGCTCTGGAAACACCATATATTTT
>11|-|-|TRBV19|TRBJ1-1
CASHGNTEAFF
TGTGCCAGTCACGGCAACACTGAAGCTTTCTTT
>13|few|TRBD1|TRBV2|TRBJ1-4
CASKGAPGEKLFF
TGTGCCAGCAAGGGGGCACCGGGTGAAAAACTGTTTTTT
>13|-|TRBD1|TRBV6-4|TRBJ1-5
CASSDRADQPQHF
TGTGCCAGCAGCGACAGGGCGGATCAGCCCCAGCATTTT
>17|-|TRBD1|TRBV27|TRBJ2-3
CASSPPFGTGGSDTQYF
TGTGCCAGCAGTCCACCATTTGGGACAGGGGGTTCAGATACGCAGTATTTT
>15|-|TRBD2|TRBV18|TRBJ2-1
CASALGTSGTNEQFF
TGTGCCAGCGCCTTAGGGACTAGCGGGACAAATGAGCAGTTCTTC
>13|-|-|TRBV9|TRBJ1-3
CASSPPSGNTIYF
TGTGCCAGCAGCCCTCCATCTGGAAACACCATATATTTT
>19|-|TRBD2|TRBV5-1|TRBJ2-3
CASSPRGREARASTDTQYF
TGCGCCAGCAGCCCCCGGGGACGGGAGGCCCGAGCTAGCACAGATACGCAGTATTTT
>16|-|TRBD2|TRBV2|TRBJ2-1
CASSAFTSGSYNEQFF
TGTGCCAGCAGCGCTTTCACTAGCGGAAGTTACAATGAGCAGTTCTTC